These T cell receptor beta chains were read from a single sample in a study of blood T cell repertoires in COVID-19. Some clones are missing from TCRdb's copy, which holds only in-frame ones; the method was immunoSEQ multiplex PCR. The table lists some 100,000 clones, approximately 86% of them singletons, with about an eighth in the top ten. The sample was peripheral blood. These receptors came from a man in his forties or fifties with active or convalescent COVID-19. Both conserved end residues are part of each CDR3. A D gene is named only where the DNA matches it firmly. Expanded clones get a size class; other rows say once, few or many, or leave the size out.

d_call j_call cdr3_length clone_size v_call cdr3_aa cdr3_nt
TRBD2 TRBJ2-7 16 once TRBV19 CASSTGLAGGSYEQYF TGTGCCAGTAGTACGGGACTAGCGGGAGGCTCCTACGAGCAGTACTTC
- TRBJ2-3 13 once TRBV5-4 CATRGRDTDTQYF TGTGCCACTCGGGGGAGAGACACAGATACGCAGTATTTT
TRBD1 TRBJ2-5 15 - TRBV3-1/TRBV3-2 CASSQDGRGLETQYF TGTGCCAGCAGCCAAGACGGCAGGGGGCTTGAGACCCAGTACTTC
- TRBJ1-6 15 - TRBV4-1 CASSPPLRANSPLHF TGCGCCAGCAGCCCTCCCCTGCGGGCGAATTCACCCCTCCACTTT
TRBD2 TRBJ2-2 13 - TRBV10-3 CATGGSETGELFF TGTGCCACCGGGGGGAGCGAAACCGGGGAGCTGTTTTTT
- TRBJ2-5 13 - TRBV10-2 CASSVGVQETQYF TGCGCCAGCAGTGTCGGGGTCCAAGAGACCCAGTACTTC
- TRBJ2-7 13 - TRBV5-1 CASSHYYGDEQYF TGCGCCAGCAGCCACTATTACGGGGATGAGCAGTACTTC
- TRBJ2-3 12 - TRBV6-6 CASSGTADTQYF TGTGCCAGCTCAGGGACTGCAGATACGCAGTATTTT
- TRBJ1-5 18 - TRBV2 CASSQQGFVLEGDQPQHF TGTGCCAGCAGCCAGCAGGGTTTTGTTCTAGAGGGGGATCAGCCCCAGCATTTT
- TRBJ1-2 13 once TRBV5-6 CASSLESFYGYTF TGTGCCAGCAGCTTGGAGAGTTTCTATGGCTACACCTTC
- TRBJ1-3 15 - TRBV3-1/TRBV3-2 CASSQGGGSTNTIYF TGTGCCAGCAGCCAAGGGGGGGGGAGCACGAACACCATATATTTT
TRBD1 TRBJ2-4 15 - TRBV2 CASRGQGAGKNIQYF TGTGCCAGCAGAGGACAGGGGGCCGGCAAAAACATTCAGTACTTC
- TRBJ1-1 12 - TRBV21-1 CASSPACRGAFF TGTGCCAGCAGCCCCGCTTGCCGAGGAGCTTTCTTT
TRBD2 TRBJ2-2 16 - TRBV27 CASRLLAGGPIGELFF TGTGCCAGCAGGCTACTAGCGGGAGGCCCTATCGGGGAGCTGTTTTTT
- TRBJ2-5 14 once TRBV24-1 CATSEPDGSDTQYF TGTGCCACCAGTGAACCCGACGGGTCCGATACCCAGTACTTC
- TRBJ2-2 14 - TRBV30 CAGLLGVSTGELFF TGTGCCGGACTCCTGGGCGTTAGCACCGGGGAGCTGTTTTTT
TRBD2 TRBJ2-4 19 - TRBV15 CATSRGHAGGRIAKNIQYF TGTGCCACCAGCAGAGGCCACGCGGGAGGGCGAATAGCCAAAAACATTCAGTACTTC
TRBD1 TRBJ1-2 15 - TRBV3-1/TRBV3-2 CASSPTGGSFNGYTF TGTGCCAGCAGCCCGACAGGGGGTAGCTTCAATGGCTACACCTTC
- TRBJ1-3 12 - TRBV6-5 CASSTPGNTIYF TGTGCCAGCAGTACACCGGGAAACACCATATATTTT
TRBD2 TRBJ2-7 14 - TRBV11-1 CASSPGTINYEQYF TGTGCCAGCAGCCCCGGGACTATCAACTACGAGCAGTACTTC
- TRBJ1-1 12 - TRBV2 CASSEGRGEAFF TGTGCCAGCAGTGAAGGCAGGGGAGAAGCTTTCTTT
- TRBJ2-5 15 - TRBV3-1/TRBV3-2 CASSIEGVGKETQYF TGTGCCAGCAGTATCGAGGGGGTTGGGAAGGAGACCCAGTACTTC
TRBD1 TRBJ2-7 13 few TRBV5-8 CASSLEGQGEQYF TGTGCCAGCAGCTTGGAGGGACAGGGGGAGCAGTACTTC
TRBD2 TRBJ2-7 14 - TRBV5-4 CASSGGLAGALRYF TGTGCCAGCAGCGGGGGACTAGCGGGAGCCCTAAGGTACTTC
TRBD2 TRBJ2-1 15 - TRBV5-6 CASRGGTSGSHEQFF TGTGCCAGCAGGGGTGGGACTAGCGGGAGTCATGAGCAGTTCTTC
- TRBJ1-1 17 few TRBV7-9 CASSSPGHSGGDTEAFF TGTGCCAGCAGCTCACCGGGACACTCCGGGGGGGACACTGAAGCTTTCTTT
TRBD1 TRBJ1-1 15 few TRBV3-1/TRBV3-2 CASSRGTGGGTEAFF TGTGCCAGCAGCCGGGGGACAGGTGGAGGGACTGAAGCTTTCTTT
- TRBJ2-7 15 - TRBV5-4 CASSLAGDMGYEQYF TGTGCCAGCAGCTTAGCAGGCGATATGGGTTACGAGCAGTACTTC
TRBD1 TRBJ1-1 14 - TRBV7-2 CASSPDRGRTEAFF TGTGCCAGCAGCCCGGACAGGGGTAGAACTGAAGCTTTCTTT
- TRBJ1-2 15 - TRBV21-1 CASSTRIWGSYGYTF TGTGCCAGCAGCACCCGAATATGGGGCAGCTATGGCTACACCTTC
- TRBJ2-3 16 - TRBV5-5 CASSLVGRGMLDTQYF TGTGCCAGCAGCTTGGTCGGCAGGGGAATGTTGGATACGCAGTATTTT
TRBD2 TRBJ2-2 18 - TRBV27 CASSLFLAGGPGAGELFF TGTGCCAGCAGTTTATTTCTAGCGGGAGGGCCTGGGGCCGGGGAGCTGTTTTTT
- TRBJ1-6 13 few TRBV4-1 CASSRGGDSPLHF TGCGCCAGCAGCCGAGGGGGTGATTCACCCCTCCACTTT
- TRBJ1-1 12 - TRBV19 CASSIGWTEAFF TGTGCCAGTAGTATCGGGTGGACTGAAGCTTTCTTT
- TRBJ2-1 15 - TRBV3-1/TRBV3-2 CASSQAPFGFNEQFF TGTGCCAGCAGCCAAGCACCGTTTGGCTTCAATGAGCAGTTCTTC
- TRBJ2-1 19 - TRBV3-1/TRBV3-2 CASSQSASSGEVNYNEQFF TGTGCCAGCAGCCAATCCGCATCTTCAGGGGAAGTTAATTACAATGAGCAGTTCTTC
- TRBJ1-1 13 - TRBV30 CAWSKGANTEAFF TGTGCCTGGAGTAAAGGGGCGAACACTGAAGCTTTCTTT
- TRBJ1-1 14 - TRBV30 CAWTGGRKNTEAFF TGTGCCTGGACCGGGGGGCGGAAGAACACTGAAGCTTTCTTT
- TRBJ1-3 14 - TRBV5-1 CASRQITSGNTIYF TGCGCCAGCAGACAGATCACCTCTGGAAACACCATATATTTT
- TRBJ1-3 16 - TRBV19 CASSTGQVSSGNTIYF TGTGCCAGTAGTACTGGCCAGGTGAGCTCTGGAAACACCATATATTTT
TRBD1 TRBJ2-7 14 - TRBV19 CASAYGQGSGEQYF TGTGCCAGTGCATATGGACAGGGGTCTGGCGAGCAGTACTTC
TRBD2 TRBJ2-1 18 - TRBV2 CASSPGLAGVGSYNEQFF TGTGCCAGCAGCCCGGGACTAGCGGGAGTCGGGTCCTACAATGAGCAGTTCTTC
- TRBJ1-1 13 few TRBV3-1/TRBV3-2 CASSHIDGVGAFF TGTGCCAGCAGCCATATTGACGGGGTGGGAGCTTTCTTT
- TRBJ2-5 16 - TRBV28 CASSFRAPGVTETQYF TGTGCCAGCAGTTTCCGGGCCCCGGGGGTGACAGAGACCCAGTACTTC
TRBD1 TRBJ1-5 15 few TRBV19 CASSGTDYSNQPQHF TGTGCCAGTAGTGGGACAGATTATAGCAATCAGCCCCAGCATTTT
- TRBJ1-5 12 - TRBV24-1 CATSDSNQPQHF TGTGCCACCAGTGATTCAAATCAGCCCCAGCATTTT
- TRBJ2-2 15 - TRBV6-4 CASSRGFGNTGELFF TGTGCCAGCAGCAGGGGTTTTGGAAACACCGGGGAGCTGTTTTTT
TRBD2 TRBJ2-7 18 few TRBV23-1 CASSQSPSDFSSGYEQYF TGCGCCAGCAGTCAATCTCCATCGGACTTTTCTAGCGGCTACGAGCAGTACTTC
TRBD1 TRBJ1-6 13 - TRBV25-1 CASSVRDREPLHF TGTGCCAGCAGTGTCCGGGACAGAGAACCCCTCCACTTT
- TRBJ2-1 14 - TRBV2 CASSENFSYNEQFF TGTGCCAGCAGTGAAAACTTTTCCTACAATGAGCAGTTCTTC